These 28 T cell receptor beta chains were sequenced from one sample in a study of blood T cell repertoires in COVID-19. Here immunoSEQ multiplex PCR was the method, and the copy in TCRdb shows in-frame clones only, minus some. Found here are about 120,000 clones, roughly 89% of them singletons; the top ten hold roughly 4%. Sequencing was performed on peripheral blood. The source of these receptors is a man aged 55 to 70 with COVID-19, enrolled during active disease.

V is TRBV19 and J is TRBJ2-1; 8 bases agree with TRBD2. CDR1 LNHDA and CDR2 SQIVND come from the germline V gene (reference sequence). Trimming took 2 bases from V and 6 from J; bases not matched to a gene: 3. The CDR3 has 14 residues. This CDR3 reads CASSIRGGPNEQFF. DNA of the CDR3: TGTGCCAGTAGTATACGGGGGGGACCCAATGAGCAGTTCTTC.

V and J are TRBV5-4 and TRBJ1-2; 10 bases align to TRBD1. The CDR3 has 15 amino acids. V was pared by 0 bases and J by 3 bases, with 2 bases of the junction left unmatched. Germline V gene lookup returns CDR1 SGHNT and CDR2 YYREEE (reference sequence). CDR3 coding DNA: TGTGCCAGCAGCTTGGCCGGACAGGGGGACTATGGCTACACCTTC. Its translation is CASSLAGQGDYGYTF.

The chain links TRBV29-1 to TRBJ2-7, with D possibly TRBD1 on 5 matching bases. There are 14 residues in the CDR3. V lost 1 base and J 5 bases, leaving 15 bases between the germline ends. Germline loops: CDR1 SQVTM, CDR2 ANQGSEA. The CDR3 reads CSVEARAGYHEQYF. The CDR3 bases are TGCAGCGTTGAAGCTCGCGCAGGGTACCACGAGCAGTACTTC.

This chain uses TRBV5-3 with TRBJ2-1; the D gene is possibly TRBD1 (5 bases). TRBV5-3 is filed as an ORF, its function uncertain. The CDR3 runs to 13 residues. Deletions cut 5 bases from V and 8 bases from J, with 14 bases between. DNA for the CDR3: TGTGCCAGAAGAGCAACCAGGGTCGATGAGCAGTTCTTC. Protein sequence: CARRATRVDEQFF.

This clone appeared once. The chain links TRBV29-1 to TRBJ1-2; D ambiguous. Deletions cut 4 bases from V and 5 bases from J, with 20 bases between. Germline lookup yields CDR1 SQVTM and CDR2 ANQGSEA. The CDR3 has 15 residues. The CDR3 nucleotides read TGCAGCGTTGTTCTCCCGAGGGAGGGTGCTTATGGCTACACCTTC. It is translated as CSVVLPREGAYGYTF.

This clone was observed a single time. The genes are TRBV7-6 and TRBJ2-5, with TRBD1 identical over 7 bases. Germline assignment: CDR1 SGHVS and CDR2 FNYEAQ. This CDR3 comprises 15 residues. The trim removed 2 bases at V and 1 base at J, leaving 4 bases unmatched. CDR3 sequence: CASSLSGQPQETQYF. The CDR3, as DNA: TGTGCCAGCAGCTTATCGGGACAGCCCCAAGAGACCCAGTACTTC.

V usage is TRBV21-1 and J usage is TRBJ1-3. TRBV21-1 is a pseudogene locus. This CDR3 contains 16 residues. The chain's CDR3 is CASSKVRLSSGNTIYF. The DNA of the CDR3 is TGTGCCAGCAGCAAAGTACGCCTTAGCTCTGGAAACACCATATATTTT.

This CDR3 is CASRGGLTGYTF. DNA of the CDR3: TGTGCCAGCAGAGGGGGCCTGACCGGCTACACCTTC. This sequence joins TRBV6-5 and TRBJ1-2, with 7 nucleotides matching TRBD1. CDR1 and CDR2 from the germline V gene are MNHEY and SVGAGI. V shed 6 bases, J shed 8 bases, and the junction held 6 bases outside the gene matches. The CDR3 runs 12 residues.

The V and J genes are TRBV23-1 and TRBJ1-6; possible D gene TRBD1, 5 bases. TRBV23-1 has ORF status, its function being uncertain. V was shortened by 3 bases and J by 10 bases, with 16 bases between the two germline ends. This CDR3 spans 15 amino acids. CDR3: CASSHPAGKGSPLHF. For the CDR3, the DNA is TGCGCCAGCAGTCACCCCGCAGGGAAGGGGTCACCCCTCCACTTT.

This rearrangement joins TRBV3-1 (or the pseudogene TRBV3-2) to TRBJ1-2; 8 bases line up with TRBD1. Germline CDR1 is LGHDT and CDR2 is YNNKEL (reference sequence). The J segment lost 2 bases and the V segment lost 2 bases, leaving 13 bases of the junction unmatched. The CDR3 runs 18 residues. CDR3 coding DNA: TGTGCCAGCAGCCAATCCGGGCTGACAGGGGTTCAAAACTATGGCTACACCTTC. It is translated as CASSQSGLTGVQNYGYTF.

This rearrangement joins TRBV6-6 to TRBJ2-5; a possible D gene is TRBD2 (5 bases). The CDR3 loop spans 11 amino acids. Germline CDR1 and CDR2: MNHNY and SVGAGI (reference sequence). V lost 6 bases and J 9 bases, leaving 11 bases between the germline ends. The CDR3 loop is CASRLGAAQYF. The DNA for the CDR3 is TGTGCCAGCAGACTCGGAGCGGCCCAGTACTTC.

This clone was found many times. V is TRBV16 and J is TRBJ1-1, with D possibly being TRBD1 (6 bases). V lost 2 bases and J 1 base, leaving 8 bases between the germline ends. This CDR3 has 14 amino acids. Germline loops: CDR1 KGHSY, CDR2 FQNENV. The CDR3 region is CASSQTTGNTEAFF. Written as DNA, the CDR3 is TGTGCCAGCAGCCAAACGACAGGGAACACTGAAGCTTTCTTT.

This chain joins TRBV6-2 or TRBV6-3 and TRBJ2-2; D is undetermined. V gave up 2 bases and J gave up 0 bases, with 4 bases separating them. The V gene's germline CDR1 is MNHEY and CDR2 SVGEGT. The CDR3 covers 14 residues. CDR3 protein: CASSYIANTGELFF. DNA for the CDR3: TGTGCCAGCAGTTACATAGCGAACACCGGGGAGCTGTTTTTT.

This chain links TRBV27 with TRBJ2-5; D might be TRBD2 (6 bases). V was trimmed by 4 bases and J by 9 bases, leaving 18 bases between them. In germline, CDR1 is MNHEY, CDR2 SMNVEV (reference sequence). This CDR3 contains 14 residues. The CDR3 loop is CASSSRGNTAAQYF. The CDR3 coding sequence is TGTGCCAGCAGTTCACGGGGGAACACGGCGGCCCAGTACTTC.

The chain employs TRBV6-2 or TRBV6-3 and TRBJ2-7, with TRBD1 identical over 7 bases. Trimming took 2 bases from V and 6 from J; bases not matched to a gene: 16. Germline-derived CDR1 and CDR2 are MNHEY and SVGEGT. The CDR3 runs 17 residues. CDR3 bases: TGTGCCAGCAGTTACAACAGGGGACGACCCTCCGCAGGCGAGCAGTACTTC. This translates into CASSYNRGRPSAGEQYF.

This chain joins TRBV19 and TRBJ1-6; D is uncertain. The ends were cut back, 5 bases at V and 7 bases at J, with 9 bases in the middle. In germline, CDR1 is LNHDA, CDR2 SQIVND (reference sequence). The CDR3 runs 13 residues. CDR3 loop: CASSAGVNSPLHF. CDR3 sequence (DNA): TGTGCCAGTAGTGCGGGAGTCAATTCACCCCTCCACTTT.

In DNA, the CDR3 is TGTGCCAGCAGCCCAGAGACAGGGGTCAATAATTCACCCCTCCACTTT. Translating gives CASSPETGVNNSPLHF. The rearrangement links TRBV5-6 to TRBJ1-6, with 8 bases lining up with TRBD1. Germline V gives CDR1 SGHDT, CDR2 YYEEEE. J lost 5 bases, V lost 4 bases, and 8 bases had no gene match. The CDR3 loop spans 16 amino acids.

This clone was observed a single time. This chain links TRBV9 with TRBJ1-2; perhaps TRBD1 as D (6 bases). The germline CDR1 and CDR2 sequences are SGDLS and YYNGEE. The CDR3 runs 16 residues. Trimming pared 0 bases from V and 4 bases from J, leaving 16 bases between. The CDR3 protein is CASSVADSPPGYGYTF. In DNA form, the CDR3 reads TGTGCCAGCAGCGTAGCGGACAGCCCCCCGGGCTATGGCTACACCTTC.

The chain combines TRBV10-3 with TRBJ1-1; TRBD1 matches at 8 bases. V lost 10 bases, J lost 6 bases, and 10 bases stayed unmatched. Looked up from germline, CDR1 is ENHRY and CDR2 is SYGVKD. The CDR3 runs to 13 residues. The CDR3 sequence is CATIRDRPPEAFF. DNA for the CDR3: TGTGCCACAATCCGGGACAGGCCTCCTGAAGCTTTCTTT.

The chain combines TRBV7-3 with TRBJ2-3; D not certain. Deletions cut 4 bases from V and 2 bases from J, with 10 bases between. The CDR3 totals 14 residues. The germline V gene encodes CDR1 SGHTA and CDR2 FQGTGA. The CDR3 coding sequence is TGTGCCAGCAGCTCCTGGGCCAACACAGATACGCAGTATTTT. This encodes CASSSWANTDTQYF. The complete variable domain, with remaining parts taken from reference TRBV7-3 and TRBJ2-3, reads GAGVSQTPSNKVTEKGKYVELRCDPISGHTALYWYRQSLGQGPEFLIYFQGTGAADDSGLPNDRFFAVRPEGSVSTLKIQRTERGDSAVYLCASSSWANTDTQYFGPGTRLTVL.

The chain combines TRBV7-9 with TRBJ2-3, with D unresolved. V shed 3 bases and J shed 6 bases, with 7 bases lying between them. The CDR3 totals 12 residues. Germline V gene lookup returns CDR1 SEHNR and CDR2 FQNEAQ (reference sequence). CDR3 DNA: TGTGCCAGCAGCTTGTTCTCTGATACGCAGTATTTT. It yields the protein CASSLFSDTQYF.

J is TRBJ1-4 and V is TRBV30; D remains ambiguous. Germline assignment: CDR1 GTSNPN and CDR2 SVGIG (reference sequence). This CDR3 region has 13 residues. The germline V and J ends were trimmed by 5 bases and 5 bases, with 12 bases remaining between them. As DNA, the CDR3 is TGTGCCTGGGGGGAGAATGGGAATGAAAAACTGTTTTTT. Translated: CAWGENGNEKLFF.

This clone was recorded a few times. The genes are TRBV6-5 and TRBJ1-2; tentatively, D is TRBD1 (5 bases). The CDR3 is 13 residues long. Germline CDR1 reads MNHEY; CDR2 reads SVGAGI. V lost 6 bases, J lost 9 bases, and 17 bases lay in between. The CDR3 protein is CASRTAGSHRYTF. The CDR3, as DNA: TGTGCCAGCAGGACAGCCGGGTCCCACCGCTACACCTTC.

This clone has a single count. The V gene is TRBV25-1, the J gene TRBJ1-1, with 9 nucleotides matching TRBD1. Trimming took 5 bases from V and 4 from J; bases not matched to a gene: 5. CDR1 is MGHDK and CDR2 is SYGVNS in the germline V gene. The CDR3 is made up of 14 amino acids. The CDR3 is CASSKTGGITEAFF. CDR3 coding DNA: TGTGCCAGCAGTAAAACAGGGGGCATCACTGAAGCTTTCTTT.

The gene calls are TRBV5-8 and TRBJ1-4; no definite D call. This CDR3 spans 15 amino acids. The germline V and J ends were trimmed by 1 base and 0 bases, with 7 bases remaining between them. Germline CDR1 reads SGHTS; CDR2 reads YDEGEE. The CDR3 bases are TGTGCCAGCAGCTTGCTTCTTGCAACTAATGAAAAACTGTTTTTT. It yields the protein CASSLLLATNEKLFF.

The chain links TRBV24-1 to TRBJ2-3; 13 bases agree with TRBD2. Germline CDR1 is KGHDR and CDR2 is SFDVKD. Trimming removed 3 bases from V and 8 bases from J; junction bases left unmatched: 10. The CDR3 is 17 amino acids. The CDR3 bases are TGTGCCACCAGTGATCCTGGGACTAGCGGGGACCGTGGTACGCAGTATTTT. Amino acids: CATSDPGTSGDRGTQYF.

This chain joins TRBV15 and TRBJ1-6; no firm D call. This CDR3 contains 12 residues. Looked up from germline, CDR1 is LNHNV and CDR2 is YYDKDF (reference sequence). Trimming shortened V by 4 bases and J by 8 bases, and 6 bases separated the two germline ends. The CDR3 coding sequence is TGTGCCACCAGCATTCCGGATTCACCCCTCCACTTT. Its protein product is CATSIPDSPLHF.

The CDR3 DNA follows: TGTGCCAGCAGTGAAGCCAGAGGCTACACCTTC. This encodes CASSEARGYTF. This chain uses TRBV25-1 with TRBJ1-2; no firm D call. Germline CDR1 reads MGHDK; CDR2 reads SYGVNS. Trimming took off 2 bases at V and 8 bases at J, with 6 bases between the two ends. The length of the CDR3 is 11 residues.